Shown below are 23 T cell receptor beta chains from a single sample sequenced in a study of blood T cell repertoires in COVID-19. Some clones are missing from TCRdb's copy, which holds only in-frame ones; the method was immunoSEQ multiplex PCR. The table has more than 25,000 clones, approximately 80% seen once. The material sequenced was peripheral blood. The receptor set was obtained from a human donor in a cohort sampled during active COVID-19.

The chain recombines TRBV5-6 with TRBJ2-7, with 9 positions matching TRBD1. The CDR3 spans 19 residues. Trimming removed 6 bases from V and 2 bases from J; junction bases left unmatched: 21. CDR1 is SGHDT and CDR2 is YYEEEE in the germline V gene. The DNA of the CDR3 is TGTGCCAGCACCTTAGGATGGGGACAGGGTAGTAATCGTCCCTACGAGCAGTACTTC. Translating gives CASTLGWGQGSNRPYEQYF.

This clone was found once. The chain combines TRBV28 with TRBJ2-7, with 13 bases aligning to TRBD2. Unmatched junction bases numbered 6, after V lost 4 bases and J lost 0 bases. This CDR3 is 17 amino acids long. CDR1 is MDHEN and CDR2 is SYDVKM in the germline V gene. CDR3 nucleotides: TGTGCCAGCAGTTCTAGACTAGCGGGAGGAAGCTCCTACGAGCAGTACTTC. As protein: CASSSRLAGGSSYEQYF.

Judged by abundance, this clone is medium-sized. This sequence joins TRBV10-3 and TRBJ2-1; 7 bases are a match to TRBD2. CDR3 length equals 14 residues. Germline CDR1 ENHRY, CDR2 SYGVKD. With V trimmed by 10 bases and J by 5 bases, 11 bases remained unmatched. In DNA, the CDR3 is TGTGCCACATCCCCTCGGGGGGTGGACAATGAGCAGTTCTTC. Encoded protein: CATSPRGVDNEQFF.

This clone came up a few times. This chain links TRBV5-1 with TRBJ2-1; TRBD1 matches at 9 bases. Germline V lookup: CDR1 SGHRS, CDR2 YFSETQ. The CDR3 is 15 residues long. Unmatched junction bases numbered 10, after V lost 4 bases and J lost 8 bases. The CDR3 sequence is CASSPDTTGGHEQFF. The DNA for the CDR3 is TGCGCCAGCAGCCCCGACACGACAGGGGGTCATGAGCAGTTCTTC.

This clone was counted only a few times. This chain joins TRBV7-8 and TRBJ1-3; the D gene is possibly TRBD1 (5 bases). V gave up 4 bases and J gave up 0 bases, with 13 bases separating them. Germline CDR1 and CDR2: SGHVS and FQNEAQ. The CDR3 covers 16 residues. CDR3 region: CASSSSDSSSGNTIYF. The CDR3 nucleotides are TGTGCCAGCAGCTCCTCCGACAGCTCCTCTGGAAACACCATATATTTT.

V gene TRBV6-2 or TRBV6-3 combines with J gene TRBJ2-5, with TRBD2 matching 8 bases. J was trimmed by 4 bases and V by 5 bases; bases with no gene match: 12. This CDR3 region has 16 residues. CDR1 and CDR2 from the germline V gene are MNHEY and SVGEGT. CDR3 DNA: TGTGCCAGCAGTAGCCTGCGGGGGGCGCATCGAGAGACCCAGTACTTC. Encoded protein: CASSSLRGAHRETQYF.

The chain couples TRBV11-2 to TRBJ2-7; D is ambiguous. Germline CDR1 and CDR2: SGHAT and FQNNGV. V was trimmed by 0 bases and J by 0 bases, leaving 9 bases between them. There are 15 residues in the CDR3. The CDR3 here is CASSLEVGSSYEQYF. The CDR3 coding sequence is TGTGCCAGCAGCTTAGAAGTGGGCTCCTCCTACGAGCAGTACTTC.

The chain employs TRBV7-2 and TRBJ2-7; TRBD1 is a possible D gene (6 bases). Between the trimmed V and J ends, which lost 3 bases and 3 bases, there was a span of 12 bases. The CDR3 extends over 14 amino acids. Germline CDR1 reads SGHTA; CDR2 reads FQGNSA. CDR3 bases: TGTGCCAGCAGCTTGAACACAGGGATCTACGAGCAGTACTTC. Translating it yields CASSLNTGIYEQYF.

The chain links TRBV3-1 (or the pseudogene TRBV3-2) to TRBJ2-3; TRBD2 agrees at 11 bases. This CDR3 has 14 residues. Germline CDR1 and CDR2: LGHDT and YNNKEL (reference sequence). V was clipped by 6 bases and J by 5 bases; unmatched bases: 4. In nucleotides, the CDR3 is TGTGCCAGCAGTACTAGCGGGAGTGGAGATACGCAGTATTTT. It yields the protein CASSTSGSGDTQYF.

V and J are TRBV19 and TRBJ1-5; 7 positions agree with TRBD1. J lost 1 base, V lost 6 bases, and 3 bases had no gene match. The CDR3 runs 14 residues. CDR1 and CDR2 (germline): LNHDA, SQIVND (reference sequence). CDR3 in amino acids: CASRQGRSNQPQHF. The CDR3 DNA sequence: TGTGCCAGTAGACAGGGGAGGAGCAATCAGCCCCAGCATTTT. The full variable domain, with the rest looked up from reference TRBV19 and TRBJ1-5, is DGGITQSPKYLFRKEGQNVTLSCEQNLNHDAMYWYRQDPGQGLRLIYYSQIVNDFQKGDIAEGYSVSREKKESFPLTVTSAQKNPTAFYLCASRQGRSNQPQHFGDGTRLSIL.

The CDR3 sequence is CASSQAKGVGETQYF. CDR3 nucleotide sequence: TGCGCCAGCAGCCAAGCGAAAGGGGTTGGCGAGACCCAGTACTTC. The chain recombines TRBV4-3 with TRBJ2-5; D is possibly TRBD1 (5 bases). Germline V gene lookup returns CDR1 LGHNA and CDR2 YSLEER. The V end was cut by 1 base, the J end by 5 bases, with 14 bases between. The CDR3 loop spans 15 amino acids.

This clone appeared a few times. V usage is TRBV6-5 and J usage is TRBJ1-1; TRBD1 might be the D (6 bases). Germline CDR1 MNHEY, CDR2 SVGAGI. The CDR3 has 14 amino acids. V dropped 6 bases and J dropped 4 bases, with 15 bases sitting between them. Written as DNA, the CDR3 is TGTGCCAGCAGCCCATCCCAGGGGATCACTGAAGCTTTCTTT. Its protein product is CASSPSQGITEAFF.

Here the CDR3 DNA reads TGCGCCAGCAGTGGTGGGCTGTCTGGGGCCAACGTCCTGACTTTC. Amino acid sequence: CASSGGLSGANVLTF. The J gene is TRBJ2-6, the V gene TRBV10-1; D gene ambiguous. Trimming cost V 4 bases and J 1 base, with 8 bases left between them. This CDR3 comprises 15 residues. The germline gives CDR1 WNHNN, CDR2 SYGVQD (reference sequence).

V usage is TRBV4-1 and J usage is TRBJ2-3; D gene uncertain. V lost 1 base and J 2 bases, leaving 10 bases between the germline ends. The CDR3 runs to 15 residues. CDR1 and CDR2 (germline): MGHRA, YSYEKL. The CDR3 region is CASSQASPYTDTQYF. The CDR3 DNA sequence: TGCGCCAGCAGCCAAGCTTCCCCCTACACAGATACGCAGTATTTT.

V is TRBV18 and J is TRBJ2-1; a possible D gene is TRBD2 (5 bases). Germline-derived CDR1 and CDR2 are KGHSH and LQKENI. CDR3 size: 16 residues. The V end lost 4 bases, the J end lost 6 bases, and 19 bases lay between the germline ends. The CDR3 loop reads CASSHTPRVEGNEQFF. The CDR3 DNA is TGTGCCAGCTCACATACCCCCCGGGTTGAGGGCAATGAGCAGTTCTTC.

The rearrangement links TRBV18 to TRBJ2-7, with D possibly matching TRBD1 (5 bases). The CDR3 totals 13 residues. V was clipped by 2 bases and J by 4 bases, with 9 bases between them. CDR1 and CDR2 from the germline V gene are KGHSH and LQKENI. The CDR3 sequence: CASSPGRAYEQYF. The CDR3, as DNA: TGTGCCAGCTCACCAGGCAGGGCTTACGAGCAGTACTTC.

The chain carries TRBV7-3 and TRBJ1-1; D not certain. Germline V CDR1 and CDR2: SGHTA, FQGTGA. Trimming removed 2 bases from V and 4 bases from J, with 8 bases in between. This CDR3 is 13 amino acids long. In DNA, the CDR3 is TGTGCCAGCAGCTTATTCGTCTCCACTGAAGCTTTCTTT. As protein: CASSLFVSTEAFF.

This rearrangement joins TRBV5-5 to TRBJ1-4; 7 bases are shared with TRBD1. J lost 0 bases, V lost 4 bases, and 12 bases had no gene match. The V gene's germline CDR1 is SGHKS and CDR2 YYEKEE (reference sequence). The CDR3 is made up of 18 amino acids. CDR3 residues: CASSGRTGPVATNEKLFF. The CDR3 DNA reads TGTGCCAGCAGCGGACGGACAGGACCCGTTGCAACTAATGAAAAACTGTTTTTT.

V is TRBV6-5 and J is TRBJ2-7; D not resolved. The V end was cut by 2 bases, the J end by 3 bases, with 5 bases between. CDR3 length: 12 residues. CDR1 is MNHEY and CDR2 is SVGAGI in the germline V gene. The CDR3 spells CASSYRGYEQYF. DNA for the CDR3: TGTGCCAGCAGTTACCGCGGCTACGAGCAGTACTTC.

This sequence joins TRBV27 and TRBJ1-2; 7 bases agree with TRBD1. J lost 6 bases, V lost 3 bases, and 7 bases had no gene match. This CDR3 region has 14 residues. The V gene's germline CDR1 is MNHEY and CDR2 SMNVEV (reference sequence). The CDR3 reads CASSFKGAFDGYTF. The CDR3 DNA reads as TGTGCCAGCAGTTTCAAGGGGGCCTTCGATGGCTACACCTTC.

This clone was observed a few times. V is TRBV29-1 and J is TRBJ2-1; 9 bases are a match to TRBD2. Losses at the gene ends were 8 bases for V and 8 bases for J; bases not matched to a gene: 10. CDR3 length: 13 amino acids. Germline V gives CDR1 SQVTM, CDR2 ANQGSEA. In DNA, the CDR3 is TGCAGCTCTTCCGGGACTAGCACCCATGAGCAGTTCTTC. Protein product: CSSSGTSTHEQFF.

The gene calls are TRBV7-4 and TRBJ1-6; TRBD1 agrees at 10 bases. V lost 4 bases, J lost 9 bases, and 9 bases stayed unmatched. The germline CDR1 and CDR2 sequences are SGHVT and SQSDAQ. The CDR3 runs 16 residues. The CDR3 nucleotides read TGTGCCAGCAGCTCGACAGGGGGCCTCACCTGTTCACCCCTCCACTTT. This sequence encodes CASSSTGGLTCSPLHF.

This chain connects TRBV7-2 to TRBJ2-1; 7 bases are a match to TRBD2. The trim removed 0 bases at V and 9 bases at J, leaving 2 bases unmatched. The CDR3 sequence is 13 residues long. Looked up from germline, CDR1 is SGHTA and CDR2 is FQGNSA. For the CDR3, the DNA is TGTGCCAGCAGCTTAGCCCCGGGGGGTGAGCAGTTCTTC. Translation: CASSLAPGGEQFF. The whole variable domain, filled in from reference TRBV7-2 and TRBJ2-1, reads GAGVSQSPSNKVTEKGKDVELRCDPISGHTALYWYRQSLGQGLEFLIYFQGNSAPDKSGLPSDRFSAERTGGSVSTLTIQRTQQEDSAVYLCASSLAPGGEQFFGPGTRLTVL.